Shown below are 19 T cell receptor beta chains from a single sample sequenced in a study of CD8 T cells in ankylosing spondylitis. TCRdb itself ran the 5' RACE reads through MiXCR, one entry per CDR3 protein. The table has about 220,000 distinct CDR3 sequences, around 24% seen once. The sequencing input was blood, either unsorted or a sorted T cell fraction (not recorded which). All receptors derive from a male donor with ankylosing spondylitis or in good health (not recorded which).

Here the CDR3 DNA reads TGTGCCAGCAGCGCGACCCGGGGCTCCTACGAGCAGTACTTC. Amino acid sequence: CASSATRGSYEQYF. The V call is TRBV11-3, the J call TRBJ2-7, with D maybe TRBD2 (5 bases). Germline V gives CDR1 SGHNT, CDR2 YENEEA. The CDR3 length is 14 residues. Deletions cut 5 bases from V and 0 bases from J, with 11 bases between.

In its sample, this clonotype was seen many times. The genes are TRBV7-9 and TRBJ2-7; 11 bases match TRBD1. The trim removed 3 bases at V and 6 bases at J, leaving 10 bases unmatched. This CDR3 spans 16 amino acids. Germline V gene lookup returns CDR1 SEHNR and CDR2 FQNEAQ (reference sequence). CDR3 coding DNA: TGTGCCAGCAGCTTGATGGCCGGGACAGGGGGTGTCGAGCAGTACTTC. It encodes CASSLMAGTGGVEQYF.

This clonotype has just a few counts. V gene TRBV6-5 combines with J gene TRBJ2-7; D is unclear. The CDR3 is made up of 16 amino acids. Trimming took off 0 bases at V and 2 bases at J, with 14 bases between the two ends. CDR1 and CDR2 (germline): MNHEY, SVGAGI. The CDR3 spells CASSYSRSRYPYEQYF. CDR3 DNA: TGTGCCAGCAGTTACTCGAGGAGCAGATACCCCTACGAGCAGTACTTC.

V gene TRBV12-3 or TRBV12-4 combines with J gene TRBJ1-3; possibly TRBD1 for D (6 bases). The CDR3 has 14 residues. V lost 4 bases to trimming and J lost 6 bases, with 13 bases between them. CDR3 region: CASSSQGMANTIYF. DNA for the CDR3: TGTGCCAGCAGTTCGCAGGGGATGGCAAACACCATATATTTT.

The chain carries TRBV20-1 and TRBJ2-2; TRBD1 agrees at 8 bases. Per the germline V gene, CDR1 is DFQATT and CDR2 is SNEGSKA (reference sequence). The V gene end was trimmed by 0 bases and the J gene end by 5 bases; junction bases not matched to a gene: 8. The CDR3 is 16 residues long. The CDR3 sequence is CSARDPKTGGTGELFF. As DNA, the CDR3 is TGCAGTGCTAGAGATCCAAAAACAGGGGGAACCGGGGAGCTGTTTTTT.

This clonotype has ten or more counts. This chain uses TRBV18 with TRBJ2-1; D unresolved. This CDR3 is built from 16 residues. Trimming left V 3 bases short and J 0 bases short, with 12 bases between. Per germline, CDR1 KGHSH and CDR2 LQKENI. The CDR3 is CASSPSLVSSYNEQFF. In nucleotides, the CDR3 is TGTGCCAGCTCACCCTCCCTAGTTAGCTCCTACAATGAGCAGTTCTTC.

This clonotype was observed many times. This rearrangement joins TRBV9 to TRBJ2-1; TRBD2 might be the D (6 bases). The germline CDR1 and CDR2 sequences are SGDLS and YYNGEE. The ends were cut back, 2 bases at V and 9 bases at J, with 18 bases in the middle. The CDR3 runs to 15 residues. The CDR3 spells CASSVTGTSVFEQFF. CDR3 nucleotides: TGTGCCAGCAGCGTGACCGGGACTTCGGTGTTTGAGCAGTTCTTC.

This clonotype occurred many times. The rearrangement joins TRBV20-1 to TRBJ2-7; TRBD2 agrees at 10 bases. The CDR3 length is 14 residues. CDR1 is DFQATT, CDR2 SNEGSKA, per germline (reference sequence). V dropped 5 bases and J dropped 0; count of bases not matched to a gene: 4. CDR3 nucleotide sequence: TGCAGTGCTCCTAGCGGGAGTAGCTCCTACGAGCAGTACTTC. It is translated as CSAPSGSSSYEQYF.

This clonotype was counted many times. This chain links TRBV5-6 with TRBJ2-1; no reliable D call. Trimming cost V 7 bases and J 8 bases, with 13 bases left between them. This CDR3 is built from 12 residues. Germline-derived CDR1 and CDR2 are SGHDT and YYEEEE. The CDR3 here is CASSTLGDEQFF. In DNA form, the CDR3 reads TGTGCCAGCTCCACGCTCGGAGATGAGCAGTTCTTC.

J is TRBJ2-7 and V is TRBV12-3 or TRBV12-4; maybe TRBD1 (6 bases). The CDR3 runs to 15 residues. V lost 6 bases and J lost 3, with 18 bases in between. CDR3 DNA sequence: TGTGCCAGCAGCTGGGGAACAGGGTCTGACTACGAGCAGTACTTC. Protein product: CASSWGTGSDYEQYF.

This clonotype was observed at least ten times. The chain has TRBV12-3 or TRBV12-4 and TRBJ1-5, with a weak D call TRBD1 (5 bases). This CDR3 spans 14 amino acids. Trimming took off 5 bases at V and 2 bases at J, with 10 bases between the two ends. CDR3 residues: CASSPLGGNQPQHF. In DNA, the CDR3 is TGTGCCAGCAGTCCCCTGGGGGGCAATCAGCCCCAGCATTTT.

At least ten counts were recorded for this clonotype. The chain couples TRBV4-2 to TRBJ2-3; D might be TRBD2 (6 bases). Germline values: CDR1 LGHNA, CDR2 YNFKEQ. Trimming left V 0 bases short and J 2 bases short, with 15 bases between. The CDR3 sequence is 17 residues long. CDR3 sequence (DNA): TGTGCCAGCAGCCAAGATCCGGGCGGGACCAACACAGATACGCAGTATTTT. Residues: CASSQDPGGTNTDTQYF.

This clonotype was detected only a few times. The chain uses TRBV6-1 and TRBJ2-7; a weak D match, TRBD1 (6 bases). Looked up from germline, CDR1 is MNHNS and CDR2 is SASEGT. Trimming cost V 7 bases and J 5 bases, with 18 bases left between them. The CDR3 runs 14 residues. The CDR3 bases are TGTGCCAGCAAGTGGAACAGGGACGGTCACGAGCAGTACTTC. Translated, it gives CASKWNRDGHEQYF.

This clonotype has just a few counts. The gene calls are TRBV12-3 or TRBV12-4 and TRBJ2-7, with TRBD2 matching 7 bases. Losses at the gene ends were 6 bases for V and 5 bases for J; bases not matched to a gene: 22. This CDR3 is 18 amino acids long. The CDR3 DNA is TGTGCCAGCAGCCCCCCGGAGAAGAAAGCGGGAATAACCCACGAGCAGTACTTC. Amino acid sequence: CASSPPEKKAGITHEQYF.

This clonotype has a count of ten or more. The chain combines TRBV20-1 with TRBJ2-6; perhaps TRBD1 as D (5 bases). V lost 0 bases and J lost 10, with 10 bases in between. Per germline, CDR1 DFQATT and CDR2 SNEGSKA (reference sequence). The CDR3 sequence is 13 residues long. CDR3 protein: CSARDDSLNVLTF. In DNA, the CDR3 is TGCAGTGCTAGAGATGACAGTCTAAACGTCCTGACTTTC.

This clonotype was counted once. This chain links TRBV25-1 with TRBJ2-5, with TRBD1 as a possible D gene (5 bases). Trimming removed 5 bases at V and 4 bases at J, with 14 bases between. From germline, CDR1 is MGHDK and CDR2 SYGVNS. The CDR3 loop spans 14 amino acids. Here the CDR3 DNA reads TGTGCCAGCAGTCAGCAGGGCGATCGAGAGACCCAGTACTTC. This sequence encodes CASSQQGDRETQYF.

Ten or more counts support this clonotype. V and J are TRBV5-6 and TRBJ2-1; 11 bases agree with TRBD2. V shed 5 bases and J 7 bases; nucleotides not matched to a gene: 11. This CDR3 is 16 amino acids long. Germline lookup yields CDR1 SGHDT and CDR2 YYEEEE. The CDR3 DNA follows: TGTGCCAGCAGTTTCACGACTAGCGGGACTTCAAATGAGCAGTTCTTC. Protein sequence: CASSFTTSGTSNEQFF.

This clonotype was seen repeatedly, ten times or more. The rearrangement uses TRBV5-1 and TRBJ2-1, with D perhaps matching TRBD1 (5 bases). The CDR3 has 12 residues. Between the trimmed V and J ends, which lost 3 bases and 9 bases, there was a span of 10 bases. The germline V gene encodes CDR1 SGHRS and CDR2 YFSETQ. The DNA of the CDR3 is TGCGCCAGCAGCTCCCTAGGGGTTGAGCAGTTCTTC. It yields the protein CASSSLGVEQFF.

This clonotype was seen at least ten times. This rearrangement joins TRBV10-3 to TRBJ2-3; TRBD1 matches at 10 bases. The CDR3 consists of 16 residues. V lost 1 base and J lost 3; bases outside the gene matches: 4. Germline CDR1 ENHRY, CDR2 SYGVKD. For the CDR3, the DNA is TGTGCCATCAGTGAGTACGGGACAGGGGCGACAGATACGCAGTATTTT. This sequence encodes CAISEYGTGATDTQYF.